The rows below give T cell receptor beta chains drawn from one sample of a study of OX40 agonist ivuxolimab in advanced cancers. This table comes from immunoSEQ multiplex PCR, and its TCRdb copy is limited to in-frame clones, with some not included. Here the sample spans 70,000 or so clones, 70% to 90% being singletons. Source: CD4+ or CD8+ T cells sorted from blood, taken in a trial of the OX40 agonist ivuxolimab. The source of these receptors is an adult with an advanced solid tumor such as melanoma, head and neck, liver or kidney cancer. The CDR3 runs from the conserved cysteine through the conserved F or W. D genes are given only for firm matches. Size tells how often a clone was seen (once, few, many) or the class of an expanded clone, and some rows leave it out.

v_call: TRBV7-2; j_call: TRBJ2-7; clone_size: NA; d_call: NA; cdr3_nt: TGTGCCAGCAGCTTAGAAAGGTTAACCAGCTCCTACGAGCAGTACTTC; cdr3_aa: CASSLERLTSSYEQYF
v_call: TRBV9; j_call: TRBJ2-2; clone_size: NA; d_call: NA; cdr3_nt: TGTGCCAGCAGCGTCTCCCGGATACCAGGGGAGCTGTTTTTT; cdr3_aa: CASSVSRIPGELFF
v_call: TRBV4-1; j_call: TRBJ1-2; clone_size: few; d_call: NA; cdr3_nt: TGTGCCAGCAGCCAAGATGACAACTATGGCTACACCTTC; cdr3_aa: CASSQDDNYGYTF
v_call: TRBV5-1; j_call: TRBJ2-2; clone_size: NA; d_call: NA; cdr3_nt: TGCGCCAGCAGTTTGGGACTTTTAAGCGCGAACACCGGGGAGCTGTTTTTT; cdr3_aa: CASSLGLLSANTGELFF
v_call: TRBV27; j_call: TRBJ2-1; clone_size: few; d_call: TRBD2; cdr3_nt: TGTGCCAGCAGTCGAGGGACTAGCGGGAGTTTTGAGCAGTTCTTC; cdr3_aa: CASSRGTSGSFEQFF
v_call: TRBV5-5; j_call: TRBJ1-1; clone_size: few; d_call: NA; cdr3_nt: TGTGCCAGCAGCCCCTTGCTAGCCACAGCTGAAGCTTTCTTT; cdr3_aa: CASSPLLATAEAFF
v_call: TRBV7-2; j_call: TRBJ1-4; clone_size: NA; d_call: NA; cdr3_nt: TGTGCCAGCAGCTTAGAACAGTCCCATGAAAAACTGTTTTTT; cdr3_aa: CASSLEQSHEKLFF
v_call: TRBV5-6; j_call: TRBJ1-5; clone_size: NA; d_call: NA; cdr3_nt: TGTGCCAGCAGCAGTCAGGGGTTAGGCAATCGGCCCCAGCATTTT; cdr3_aa: CASSSQGLGNRPQHF
v_call: TRBV5-4; j_call: TRBJ1-4; clone_size: NA; d_call: NA; cdr3_nt: TGTGCCAGCAGCCAAGGTAGAGCTAATGAAAAACTGTTTTTT; cdr3_aa: CASSQGRANEKLFF
v_call: TRBV19; j_call: TRBJ1-1; clone_size: NA; d_call: NA; cdr3_nt: TGTGCCAGTAGTACAACCGAACCAAGCAACACTGAAGCTTTCTTT; cdr3_aa: CASSTTEPSNTEAFF
v_call: TRBV6-5; j_call: TRBJ2-2; clone_size: NA; d_call: TRBD2; cdr3_nt: TGTGCCAGCAGTTACCACCCGGGGGGGCATGTCGGGGAGCTGTTTTTT; cdr3_aa: CASSYHPGGHVGELFF
v_call: TRBV5-1; j_call: TRBJ2-1; clone_size: few; d_call: TRBD2; cdr3_nt: TGCGCCAGCAGCCCGGAGAGCGGGGGACGTGAGCAGTTCTTC; cdr3_aa: CASSPESGGREQFF
v_call: TRBV12-5; j_call: TRBJ1-1; clone_size: NA; d_call: TRBD1; cdr3_nt: TGTGCTAGTGGTTTGGGACAGGGACTGAACACTGAAGCTTTCTTT; cdr3_aa: CASGLGQGLNTEAFF
v_call: TRBV6-5; j_call: TRBJ1-2; clone_size: NA; d_call: TRBD1; cdr3_nt: TGTGCCAGCAGTTCGAATACAGGGGTTCGTGGAGGCTACACCTTC; cdr3_aa: CASSSNTGVRGGYTF
v_call: TRBV5-4; j_call: TRBJ1-2; clone_size: NA; d_call: NA; cdr3_nt: TGTGCCAGCAGCTTCACAGGAGTTTTGGATGGCTACACCTTC; cdr3_aa: CASSFTGVLDGYTF
v_call: TRBV5-1; j_call: TRBJ1-4; clone_size: NA; d_call: NA; cdr3_nt: TGCGCCAGCAGCTTGGGGCAGGGGTATCGTGAAAAACTGTTTTTT; cdr3_aa: CASSLGQGYREKLFF
v_call: TRBV6-1; j_call: TRBJ2-7; clone_size: NA; d_call: NA; cdr3_nt: TGTGCCAGCAGGCTGAGGGGAGAATGGGGGGAGCAGTACTTC; cdr3_aa: CASRLRGEWGEQYF
v_call: TRBV29-1; j_call: TRBJ1-1; clone_size: NA; d_call: NA; cdr3_nt: TGCAGCGTTGTAGGGGGTGGGAACACTGAAGCTTTCTTT; cdr3_aa: CSVVGGGNTEAFF
v_call: TRBV19; j_call: TRBJ1-2; clone_size: NA; d_call: TRBD1; cdr3_nt: TGTGCCAGTAGTTCCCTAGACAGGGACTATGGCTACACCTTC; cdr3_aa: CASSSLDRDYGYTF
v_call: TRBV25-1; j_call: TRBJ1-1; clone_size: NA; d_call: NA; cdr3_nt: TGTGCCAGCAGTAAGACCAGGGGAGTAACTGAAGCTTTCTTT; cdr3_aa: CASSKTRGVTEAFF
v_call: TRBV6-1; j_call: TRBJ2-4; clone_size: NA; d_call: TRBD1; cdr3_nt: TGTGCCAGCAGTGGGGGGGACAGGTCGTTAAACATTCAGTACTTC; cdr3_aa: CASSGGDRSLNIQYF
v_call: TRBV11-3; j_call: TRBJ2-7; clone_size: once; d_call: TRBD1; cdr3_nt: TGTGCCAGCAGCTTACTCCCGGACAGGGTCGCCGACGAGCAGTACTTC; cdr3_aa: CASSLLPDRVADEQYF
v_call: TRBV2; j_call: TRBJ1-5; clone_size: NA; d_call: NA; cdr3_nt: TGTGCCAGCAGTGCTGGACAGACCAATAGCAATCAGCCCCAGCATTTT; cdr3_aa: CASSAGQTNSNQPQHF
v_call: TRBV11-2; j_call: TRBJ2-3; clone_size: NA; d_call: NA; cdr3_nt: TGTGCCAGCAGCTTAGGTCTAGGTCGACAAGATACGCAGTATTTT; cdr3_aa: CASSLGLGRQDTQYF
v_call: TRBV5-4; j_call: TRBJ1-1; clone_size: NA; d_call: NA; cdr3_nt: TGTGCCAGCAGTTTTAGCTTCGGGAACACTGAAGCTTTCTTT; cdr3_aa: CASSFSFGNTEAFF
v_call: TRBV5-4; j_call: TRBJ1-1; clone_size: NA; d_call: TRBD1; cdr3_nt: TGTGCCAGCAGCCAAGCCAGCAGGGGGCTTGAAGCTTTCTTT; cdr3_aa: CASSQASRGLEAFF
v_call: TRBV7-2; j_call: TRBJ1-5; clone_size: NA; d_call: TRBD1; cdr3_nt: TGTGCCAGCAGCTTTAGGACAGGGGGAGATCAGCCCCAGCATTTT; cdr3_aa: CASSFRTGGDQPQHF
v_call: TRBV6-6; j_call: TRBJ1-1; clone_size: NA; d_call: NA; cdr3_nt: TGTGCCAGCAGTTACTCCAACGGACAAGGCACTGAAGCTTTCTTT; cdr3_aa: CASSYSNGQGTEAFF
v_call: TRBV5-1; j_call: TRBJ2-7; clone_size: NA; d_call: NA; cdr3_nt: TGCGCCAGCAGCTTGCGCAGCAACTCCTACGAGCAGTACTTC; cdr3_aa: CASSLRSNSYEQYF
v_call: TRBV5-1; j_call: TRBJ2-2; clone_size: NA; d_call: TRBD1; cdr3_nt: TGCGCCAGCAGCTTGGGACAGGGCGTCGGGGAGCTGTTTTTT; cdr3_aa: CASSLGQGVGELFF
v_call: TRBV6-6; j_call: TRBJ1-5; clone_size: NA; d_call: NA; cdr3_nt: TGTGCCAGCAGTTATGGGGGGGAGAGGGGCAATCAGCCCCAGCATTTT; cdr3_aa: CASSYGGERGNQPQHF
v_call: TRBV5-8; j_call: TRBJ2-5; clone_size: NA; d_call: NA; cdr3_nt: TGTGCCAGCAGCTTGGCCGTTGAGACCCAGTACTTC; cdr3_aa: CASSLAVETQYF
v_call: TRBV19; j_call: TRBJ1-1; clone_size: NA; d_call: TRBD1; cdr3_nt: TGTGCCAGTAGTACCCTTACAGGGGTTGACACTGAAGCTTTCTTT; cdr3_aa: CASSTLTGVDTEAFF
v_call: TRBV25-1; j_call: TRBJ2-2; clone_size: NA; d_call: TRBD2; cdr3_nt: TGTGCCAGCAGCGGGGGACTAGCGGGTTCCGACACCGGGGAGCTGTTTTTT; cdr3_aa: CASSGGLAGSDTGELFF
v_call: TRBV9; j_call: TRBJ2-3; clone_size: NA; d_call: TRBD2; cdr3_nt: TGTGCCAGCAGCTTCTCCGGACTAGCGGGAGAAATGACAGATACGCAGTATTTT; cdr3_aa: CASSFSGLAGEMTDTQYF
v_call: TRBV5-4; j_call: TRBJ1-2; clone_size: NA; d_call: NA; cdr3_nt: TGTGCCAGCAGCTTATCTAGGCATGGCTACACCTTC; cdr3_aa: CASSLSRHGYTF
v_call: TRBV28; j_call: TRBJ2-2; clone_size: NA; d_call: TRBD1; cdr3_nt: TGTGCCAGCAGCCCACTCGGGACAGGGAACACCGGGGAGCTGTTTTTT; cdr3_aa: CASSPLGTGNTGELFF
v_call: TRBV6-5; j_call: TRBJ1-1; clone_size: NA; d_call: NA; cdr3_nt: TGTGCCAGCAGCCCCGCGGGGACCTCTGAAGCTTTCTTT; cdr3_aa: CASSPAGTSEAFF
v_call: TRBV5-1; j_call: TRBJ2-7; clone_size: NA; d_call: NA; cdr3_nt: TGCGCCAGCCGCGTGGGGGCGGCTATCTCCTACGAGCAGTACTTC; cdr3_aa: CASRVGAAISYEQYF
v_call: TRBV28; j_call: TRBJ1-5; clone_size: NA; d_call: NA; cdr3_nt: TGTGCCAGCAGTTTATTACGTAGCAATCAGCCCCAGCATTTT; cdr3_aa: CASSLLRSNQPQHF
v_call: TRBV28; j_call: TRBJ2-2; clone_size: NA; d_call: NA; cdr3_nt: TGTGCCGGCCGGGACCTCAACACCGGGGAGCTGTTTTTT; cdr3_aa: CAGRDLNTGELFF
v_call: TRBV19; j_call: TRBJ1-1; clone_size: NA; d_call: NA; cdr3_nt: TGTGCCAGTAGAGAAATCCGACACCGGGACGGCACTGAAGCTTTCTTT; cdr3_aa: CASREIRHRDGTEAFF
v_call: TRBV7-9; j_call: TRBJ2-1; clone_size: NA; d_call: NA; cdr3_nt: TGTGCCAGCAGCGGAGAGACTTCGGGAGTGTACAATGAGCAGTTCTTC; cdr3_aa: CASSGETSGVYNEQFF
v_call: TRBV19; j_call: TRBJ2-7; clone_size: NA; d_call: NA; cdr3_nt: TGTGCCAGTAGTATTAGGAGGGACGGCGTTAATAACGAGCAGTACTTC; cdr3_aa: CASSIRRDGVNNEQYF
v_call: TRBV18; j_call: TRBJ2-7; clone_size: NA; d_call: NA; cdr3_nt: TGTGCCAGCTCACTATTCAGGGGTCGGAGCTACGAGCAGTACTTC; cdr3_aa: CASSLFRGRSYEQYF
v_call: TRBV5-1; j_call: TRBJ2-1; clone_size: NA; d_call: NA; cdr3_nt: TGCGCCAGCAGCTTGGAGGGTCTCCCTGGCTCCTACAATGAGCAGTTCTTC; cdr3_aa: CASSLEGLPGSYNEQFF
v_call: TRBV7-2; j_call: TRBJ2-7; clone_size: NA; d_call: TRBD2; cdr3_nt: TGTGCCAGCAGCACCCGACTAGCGGGAGGGCGCTACGAGCAGTACTTC; cdr3_aa: CASSTRLAGGRYEQYF
v_call: TRBV7-9; j_call: TRBJ2-7; clone_size: NA; d_call: TRBD1; cdr3_nt: TGTGCCAGCAGCCGGACAGGCTACGAGCAGTACTTC; cdr3_aa: CASSRTGYEQYF
v_call: TRBV5-1; j_call: TRBJ2-2; clone_size: few; d_call: NA; cdr3_nt: TGCGCCAGCAGCTTACAAAACACCGGGGAGCTGTTTTTT; cdr3_aa: CASSLQNTGELFF
v_call: TRBV5-1; j_call: TRBJ2-1; clone_size: NA; d_call: TRBD2; cdr3_nt: TGCGCCAGCAGCTTGGGTGCTAGCGGGAAGAATGAGCAGTTCTTC; cdr3_aa: CASSLGASGKNEQFF
v_call: TRBV7-2; j_call: TRBJ2-4; clone_size: NA; d_call: NA; cdr3_nt: TGTGCCAGCAGCTTAGTCCTAGCCAAAAACATTCAGTACTTC; cdr3_aa: CASSLVLAKNIQYF